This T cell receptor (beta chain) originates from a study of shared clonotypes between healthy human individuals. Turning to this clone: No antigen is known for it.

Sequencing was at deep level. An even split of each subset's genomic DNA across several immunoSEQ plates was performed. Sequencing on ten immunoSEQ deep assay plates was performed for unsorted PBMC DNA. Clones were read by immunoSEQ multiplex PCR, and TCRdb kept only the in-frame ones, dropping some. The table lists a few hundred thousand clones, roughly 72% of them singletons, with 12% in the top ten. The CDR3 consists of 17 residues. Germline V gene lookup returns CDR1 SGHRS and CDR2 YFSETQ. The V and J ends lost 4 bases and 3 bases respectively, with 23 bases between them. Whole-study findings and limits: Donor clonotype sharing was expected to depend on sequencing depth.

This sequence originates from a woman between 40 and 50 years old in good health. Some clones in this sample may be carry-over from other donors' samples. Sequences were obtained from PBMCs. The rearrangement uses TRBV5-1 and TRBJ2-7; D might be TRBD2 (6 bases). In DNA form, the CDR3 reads TGCGCCAGCAGCCCGTTAAGTGGAGGGCTTGGGGGCTACGAGCAGTACTTC. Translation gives CASSPLSGGLGGYEQYF.